These 18 T cell receptor beta chains were sequenced from one sample in a study of human T cells and chemical hapten exposure. Described time point: patch test 1, 2 weeks after DPC sensitization. Stated treatment: therapeutic diphenylcyclopropenone sensitization with weekly scalp DPC. Each CDR3 protein gets one entry after TCRdb re-called the RACE reads with MiXCR. The sample lists around 300,000 distinct CDR3 sequences, approximately 6.3% occurring once. The starting material was whole blood, obtained in connection with sensitization to the hapten diphenylcyclopropenone (DPC). These receptors came from a woman under 30 with alopecia areata. Some clones in this sample may be carry-over from other donors' samples.

J is TRBJ2-7 and V is TRBV20-1, with TRBD1 matching 8 bases. Losses at the gene ends were 0 bases for V and 6 bases for J; bases not matched to a gene: 13. The CDR3 covers 16 residues. Germline V gene lookup returns CDR1 DFQATT and CDR2 SNEGSKA (reference sequence). The CDR3 DNA follows: TGCAGTGCTAGAGAGGGGTGGACAGGGACCGGCGGCGAGCAGTACTTC. Translation: CSAREGWTGTGGEQYF.

This clonotype showed up just a few times. The CDR3 sequence is CASSPVAGGPSYNEQFF. The CDR3, as DNA: TGTGCCAGCAGCCCTGTAGCGGGGGGGCCGTCCTACAATGAGCAGTTCTTC. The chain joins TRBV4-2 to TRBJ2-1; the match to TRBD2 covers 11 bases. V lost 4 bases and J lost 1; bases outside the gene matches: 6. The CDR3 has 17 residues. Germline CDR1 LGHNA, CDR2 YNFKEQ.

The CDR3 loop reads CASSLQMTGKAGELFF. CDR3 bases: TGTGCCAGCAGCCTACAAATGACAGGGAAGGCCGGGGAGCTGTTTTTT. This chain uses TRBV28 with TRBJ2-2, with 7 bases lining up with TRBD1. The V gene end was trimmed by 6 bases and the J gene end by 6 bases; junction bases not matched to a gene: 13. The CDR3 is 16 amino acids. Germline lookup yields CDR1 MDHEN and CDR2 SYDVKM.

The rearrangement joins TRBV7-3 to TRBJ2-2; D is tentatively TRBD1 or TRBD2 (5 bases each). Germline assignment: CDR1 SGHTA and CDR2 FQGTGA. Trimming removed 4 bases from V and 2 bases from J, with 11 bases in between. The CDR3 has 15 amino acids. CDR3 protein: CASSSGTLNTGELFF. As DNA, the CDR3 is TGTGCCAGCAGCTCAGGGACCTTAAACACCGGGGAGCTGTTTTTT.

Ten or more counts support this clonotype. This rearrangement joins TRBV14 to TRBJ2-5; D is undetermined. V was trimmed by 4 bases and J by 1 base, leaving 7 bases between them. The V gene's germline CDR1 is SGHDN and CDR2 FVKESK. This CDR3 contains 13 residues. The CDR3 DNA reads TGTGCCAGCAGCCGTGCGTTCCAAGAGACCCAGTACTTC. Protein product: CASSRAFQETQYF.

In this sample, this clonotype turned up a few times. V usage is TRBV5-4 and J usage is TRBJ2-2, with 7 bases that match TRBD2. V lost 2 bases, J lost 4 bases, and 11 bases stayed unmatched. Per the germline V gene, CDR1 is SGHNT and CDR2 is YYREEE (reference sequence). The CDR3 is 17 residues long. CDR3 sequence reads: CASSLYPGEGPTGELFF. The CDR3 nucleotides read TGTGCCAGCAGCTTATACCCCGGGGAGGGACCCACCGGGGAGCTGTTTTTT.

The chain carries TRBV11-2 and TRBJ1-2; D is uncertain. CDR3 size: 13 residues. Trimming took off 1 base at V and 7 bases at J, with 10 bases between the two ends. The V gene's germline CDR1 is SGHAT and CDR2 FQNNGV. CDR3 protein: CASSLGFEGGYTF. The CDR3 nucleotides are TGTGCCAGCAGCTTAGGATTTGAGGGTGGCTACACCTTC.

The gene calls are TRBV2 and TRBJ2-1; 8 bases fit TRBD1. Trimming took 5 bases from V and 3 from J; bases not matched to a gene: 3. Germline values: CDR1 SNHLY, CDR2 FYNNEI. The CDR3 runs 14 residues. CDR3 sequence reads: CASSTGQGYNEQFF. CDR3 DNA: TGTGCCAGCAGTACCGGACAGGGCTACAATGAGCAGTTCTTC.

This chain links TRBV7-9 with TRBJ1-1; D gene uncertain. V shed 5 bases and J shed 1 base, with 11 bases lying between them. The CDR3 sequence is 14 residues long. Germline V CDR1 and CDR2: SEHNR, FQNEAQ (reference sequence). CDR3 sequence reads: CASSRYSRNTEAFF. The DNA for the CDR3 is TGTGCCAGCAGCCGATATTCGAGGAACACTGAAGCTTTCTTT.

This rearrangement joins TRBV10-3 to TRBJ1-5, with D possibly being TRBD1 (5 bases). Germline CDR1 ENHRY, CDR2 SYGVKD. The CDR3 covers 14 residues. CDR3 amino acids: CATRSRESNQPQHF. CDR3 nucleotides: TGTGCGACCCGGAGCAGGGAGAGCAATCAGCCCCAGCATTTT.

Only a few counts were recorded for this clonotype. The chain combines TRBV4-2 with TRBJ1-1, with D possibly matching TRBD1 (5 bases). The germline V gene has CDR1 LGHNA and CDR2 YNFKEQ. The germline V and J ends were trimmed by 4 bases and 7 bases, with 10 bases remaining between them. This CDR3 is built from 12 residues. In nucleotides, the CDR3 is TGTGCCAGCAGCCCGCCGGGGGTTGAAGCTTTCTTT. Translating gives CASSPPGVEAFF.

V gene TRBV18 combines with J gene TRBJ1-5; D is unresolved. V lost 6 bases, J lost 3 bases, and 21 bases lay in between. Per germline, CDR1 KGHSH and CDR2 LQKENI. The CDR3 totals 17 residues. This CDR3 reads CASSPNEAGPLNQPQHF. CDR3 nucleotide sequence: TGTGCCAGCTCCCCCAATGAGGCAGGACCTCTCAATCAGCCCCAGCATTTT. The whole variable domain, remainder taken from reference TRBV18 and TRBJ1-5, is NAGVMQNPRHLVRRRGQEARLRCSPMKGHSHVYWYRQLPEEGLKFMVYLQKENIIDESGMPKERFSAEFPKEGPSILRIQQVVRGDSAAYFCASSPNEAGPLNQPQHFGDGTRLSIL.

The chain combines TRBV11-2 with TRBJ2-3, with D perhaps matching TRBD1 or TRBD2 (5 bases each). Per the germline V gene, CDR1 is SGHAT and CDR2 is FQNNGV. This CDR3 comprises 16 residues. Trimming took 5 bases from V and 0 from J, leaving 15 bases between them. CDR3 DNA sequence: TGTGCCAGCAGCCGAGGAAGGGACCTTAGCACAGATACGCAGTATTTT. This sequence encodes CASSRGRDLSTDTQYF.

This clonotype occurred many times. The rearrangement links TRBV11-2 to TRBJ1-2; TRBD1 agrees at 7 bases. The CDR3 runs 14 residues. CDR1 and CDR2 (germline): SGHAT, FQNNGV. Trimming cost V 1 base and J 2 bases; bases outside gene matches: 1. The CDR3 spells CASSLGGQNYGYTF. For the CDR3, the DNA is TGTGCCAGCAGCTTAGGGGGACAGAACTATGGCTACACCTTC.

This clonotype was picked up many times. The chain carries TRBV4-3 and TRBJ1-6; D might be TRBD1 (5 bases). The ends were cut back, 0 bases at V and 7 bases at J, with 10 bases in the middle. Germline CDR1 is LGHNA and CDR2 is YSLEER. The CDR3 extends over 15 amino acids. The CDR3 sequence is CASSQDRGPNSPLHF. The CDR3 DNA sequence: TGCGCCAGCAGCCAAGATAGGGGACCCAATTCACCCCTCCACTTT.

This rearrangement joins TRBV5-1 to TRBJ1-1; the D is unclear. The length of the CDR3 is 13 residues. V gave up 3 bases and J gave up 3 bases, with 9 bases separating them. Germline lookup yields CDR1 SGHRS and CDR2 YFSETQ. CDR3 sequence: CASSSYSHTEAFF. CDR3 sequence (DNA): TGCGCCAGCAGCTCATACAGCCACACTGAAGCTTTCTTT.

This clonotype was counted ten times or more. This chain joins TRBV6-5 and TRBJ1-5, with unresolved D. Trimming removed 6 bases at V and 3 bases at J, with 15 bases between. Germline V CDR1 and CDR2: MNHEY, SVGAGI. The CDR3 runs 15 residues. CDR3 residues: CASSPFRETNQPQHF. The CDR3 DNA is TGTGCCAGCAGCCCGTTCCGGGAGACCAATCAGCCCCAGCATTTT.

A few counts support this clonotype. The chain has TRBV28 and TRBJ1-1; TRBD1 aligns across 8 bases. J lost 3 bases, V lost 10 bases, and 10 bases had no gene match. The CDR3 consists of 14 residues. Germline CDR1 is MDHEN and CDR2 is SYDVKM. CDR3 region: CATLPQGVDTEAFF. The CDR3 nucleotides are TGTGCCACCCTCCCACAGGGGGTCGACACTGAAGCTTTCTTT.